A selection of T cell receptor beta chains follows, all from one sample in a study of cytomegalovirus exposure and HLA in healthy donors. Repertoires were generated with immunoSEQ multiplex PCR, while TCRdb's copy carries only in-frame clones and drops some. The table has some 250,000 clones, 82% seen once. Sample: PBMCs. All receptors come from a woman between 40 and 50 years old in good health and CMV-seropositive. Both conserved end residues are part of each CDR3.

v_gene: TRBV29-1; j_gene: TRBJ2-7; CDR3aa: CSVELGRGGDEQYF
v_gene: TRBV18; j_gene: TRBJ2-7; CDR3aa: CASSPPLAGPAYEQYF
v_gene: TRBV5-4; j_gene: TRBJ2-5; CDR3aa: CASSLGWGHAETQYF
v_gene: TRBV30; j_gene: TRBJ2-7; CDR3aa: CAWKPGQGTYEQYF
v_gene: TRBV23-1; j_gene: TRBJ1-1; CDR3aa: CASSIRVGSTEAFF
v_gene: TRBV10-3; j_gene: TRBJ1-2; CDR3aa: CAISETGSYGYTF
v_gene: TRBV4-3; j_gene: TRBJ2-1; CDR3aa: CASSQDLSGSSYNEQFF
v_gene: TRBV9; j_gene: TRBJ1-4; CDR3aa: CASSVVGTGEKLFF
v_gene: TRBV7-6; j_gene: TRBJ1-5; CDR3aa: CASSSQQGSNQPQHF
v_gene: TRBV5-1; j_gene: TRBJ2-7; CDR3aa: CASSLRGTGPYEQYF
v_gene: TRBV5-4; j_gene: TRBJ1-2; CDR3aa: CASKGAFEGYTF
v_gene: TRBV30; j_gene: TRBJ1-5; CDR3aa: CAWSVTSSNQPQHF
v_gene: TRBV5-1; j_gene: TRBJ1-3; CDR3aa: CASSLEGNSGNTIYF
v_gene: TRBV9; j_gene: TRBJ2-1; CDR3aa: CASSVGTYNEQFF
v_gene: TRBV10-1; j_gene: TRBJ2-1; CDR3aa: CASSRAGFSYNEQFF
v_gene: TRBV30; j_gene: TRBJ2-7; CDR3aa: CAWSVSERYEQYF
v_gene: TRBV6-5; j_gene: TRBJ1-2; CDR3aa: CASSYSVGSSYGYTF
v_gene: TRBV5-4; j_gene: TRBJ2-7; CDR3aa: CASSVGGTSYEQYF
v_gene: TRBV30; j_gene: TRBJ2-1; CDR3aa: CAFYRDTSYNEQFF
v_gene: TRBV9; j_gene: TRBJ1-3; CDR3aa: CASSVEDRGPHGNTIYF
v_gene: TRBV14; j_gene: TRBJ1-2; CDR3aa: CASSQGVYGYTF
v_gene: TRBV10-3; j_gene: TRBJ1-6; CDR3aa: CAISATPSGGGGSPLHF
v_gene: TRBV6-5; j_gene: TRBJ1-2; CDR3aa: CASRRITGGLYGYTF
v_gene: TRBV10-3; j_gene: TRBJ1-1; CDR3aa: CATCFDRGKTEAFF
v_gene: TRBV5-5; j_gene: TRBJ1-5; CDR3aa: CASTLTGARDQPQHF